This is a list of T cell receptor beta chains from one sample in a study of a mutant IDH1 vaccine in newly diagnosed glioma. Their antigen targets remain unknown. TCRdb's table, derived via immunoSEQ multiplex PCR, lists solely in-frame clones and lacks some. The sample lists fewer than 85,000 clones, roughly 77% occurring once. Sequencing used PBMCs, obtained from a glioma patient whose treatment included an IDH1 peptide vaccine. The source is a man aged 35-49 years with glioma. Each CDR3 is given with its conserved first and last residue. Fields, in order: D gene, clone size, V gene, J gene, CDR3 DNA, CDR3 protein. D genes are given only for firm matches. Clone size, where shown, is once, few, many, or a class for clones that have expanded.

>NA|few|TRBV14|TRBJ1-2
TGTGCCAGCAGCTCCCCGGGACCCCTAGCCTTC
CASSSPGPLAF
>TRBD1|NA|TRBV29-1|TRBJ2-7
TGCAGCGTTGCTCCGACAGGGGTAAACTACGAGCAGTACTTC
CSVAPTGVNYEQYF
>TRBD1|few|TRBV18|TRBJ1-2
TGTGCCAGCTCACCAGGACAGGGTCCGAACTATGGCTACACCTTC
CASSPGQGPNYGYTF
>NA|NA|TRBV7-9|TRBJ2-1
TGTGCCAGCACCTACAATAGGAAGGGTGAGCAGTTCTTC
CASTYNRKGEQFF
>TRBD1|NA|TRBV29-1|TRBJ2-3
TGCAGCGTTGAAACAAAGGGACAGGGCAGGAGCACAGATACGCAGTATTTT
CSVETKGQGRSTDTQYF
>TRBD1|NA|TRBV18|TRBJ1-2
TGTGCCAGCTCACCGACAGGGATCAGGGGCGATGGCTACACCTTC
CASSPTGIRGDGYTF
>NA|NA|TRBV6-5|TRBJ1-1
TGTGCCAGCAGTCCGGCGATTCCTGAAGCTTTCTTT
CASSPAIPEAFF
>TRBD1|NA|TRBV13|TRBJ2-3
TGTGCCAGCAGCTCAAATTCAGGACAGGGAACCCCAGATACGCAGTATTTT
CASSSNSGQGTPDTQYF
>TRBD1|NA|TRBV15|TRBJ2-7
TGTGCCACCAGCGGTGACAGGGGGTCCCCCTACGAGCAGTACTTC
CATSGDRGSPYEQYF
>TRBD1|NA|TRBV11-2|TRBJ2-7
TGTGCCAGCAGCTATTCCCGGACAGGGGTGAACGAGCAGTACTTC
CASSYSRTGVNEQYF
>NA|few|TRBV6-6|TRBJ1-1
TGTGCCAGCAGTTACTCGGGGACGACTGAAGCTTTCTTT
CASSYSGTTEAFF
>TRBD1|NA|TRBV9|TRBJ1-2
TGTGCCAGCAGCCTGATAGGGACAGCTAACTATGGCTACACCTTC
CASSLIGTANYGYTF
>NA|NA|TRBV10-3|TRBJ2-7
TGTGCCATCAAGGGGACGGACCACTCCTACGAGCAGTACTTC
CAIKGTDHSYEQYF
>TRBD2|NA|TRBV7-2|TRBJ2-7
TGTGCCAGCAGCCCTCGAAGACTAGCGGTGGAGCAGTACTTC
CASSPRRLAVEQYF
>TRBD2|NA|TRBV5-4|TRBJ2-5
TGTGCCAGCAGCTTGTCTAGCGGGAGACGAGAGACCCAGTACTTC
CASSLSSGRRETQYF
>TRBD1|NA|TRBV4-3|TRBJ1-6
TGCGCCAGCAGCCGGATTCAAGCCGGGACAGGAAATTCACCCCTCCACTTT
CASSRIQAGTGNSPLHF
>NA|NA|TRBV9|TRBJ2-7
TGTGCCAGCAGCGTAGTGGGGGGGCCCAGGAGCGAGCAGTACTTC
CASSVVGGPRSEQYF
>TRBD2|once|TRBV7-3|TRBJ2-1
TGTGCCAGCAGCTTACGCGGGGGCTCCTACAATGAGCAGTTCTTC
CASSLRGGSYNEQFF
>NA|NA|TRBV7-8|TRBJ1-3
TGTGCCAGCAGCTTAGGAAGCGGAAACACCATATATTTT
CASSLGSGNTIYF
>NA|NA|TRBV6-5|TRBJ2-7
TGTGCCAGCAGTTTAGGAGGCGTAGCCCTGGGGGAGCAGTACTTC
CASSLGGVALGEQYF
>TRBD2|NA|TRBV27|TRBJ2-2
TGTGCCAGCAGTTACAAGCGGGGGGCGAACACCGGGGAGCTGTTTTTT
CASSYKRGANTGELFF
>TRBD2|NA|TRBV5-4|TRBJ2-3
TGTGCCAGCAGCTTGTATCTAGCGGGAGTAGGAGACACAGATACGCAGTATTTT
CASSLYLAGVGDTDTQYF
>NA|NA|TRBV9|TRBJ2-3
TGTGCCAGCAGCGTAGAAAGCGGATCGTTAGATACGCAGTATTTT
CASSVESGSLDTQYF
>TRBD2|NA|TRBV6-5|TRBJ2-1
TGTGCCAGCAGCTTAAGCGGGGGGGCCTACAATGAGCAGTTCTTC
CASSLSGGAYNEQFF
>NA|NA|TRBV6-5|TRBJ2-2
TGTGCCAGCAGGAGGGACGGACTCACCGGGGAGCTGTTTTTT
CASRRDGLTGELFF
>NA|NA|TRBV4-3|TRBJ1-3
TGCGCCAGCAGCCGAGACCTTATCTCTGGAAACACCATATATTTT
CASSRDLISGNTIYF
>TRBD1|NA|TRBV5-4|TRBJ2-5
TGTGCCAGCAGCTCACCGGGACAGGGGGAAGAGACCCAGTACTTC
CASSSPGQGEETQYF
>NA|NA|TRBV6-5|TRBJ2-3
TGTGCCAGCAGTTCATCGCTACGGGACTTCACAGATACGCAGTATTTT
CASSSSLRDFTDTQYF
>TRBD2|NA|TRBV7-2|TRBJ2-2
TGTGCCAGCAGCTTAAGCCAGGGAGGGACCGGGGAGCTGTTTTTT
CASSLSQGGTGELFF
>NA|NA|TRBV7-9|TRBJ2-1
TGTGCCAGCAGCTCACCAGACCCGGCAGTGTACAATGAGCAGTTCTTC
CASSSPDPAVYNEQFF
>TRBD2|NA|TRBV7-9|TRBJ2-1
TGTGCCAGCAGCTTAGAGGGAGGGTTTGATGAGCAGTTCTTC
CASSLEGGFDEQFF
>NA|once|TRBV6-1|TRBJ1-1
TGTGCCAGCAGTGAAGACAGAGACACTGAAGCTTTCTTT
CASSEDRDTEAFF